The 7 T cell receptor beta chains listed next were all sequenced from one sample in a study of T cell repertoires in cytomegalovirus infection. One entry per CDR3 protein results from TCRdb running MiXCR on the reads. The sample includes approximately 200,000 distinct CDR3 sequences, roughly 27% of them seen just once. Sequenced material: PBMCs. These receptor sequences come from a human donor in good health (CMV status not recorded). Some clones in this sample may be carry-over from other donors' samples.

This clonotype has only one observation. The genes are TRBV19 and TRBJ2-1, with 8 nucleotides matching TRBD2. The J segment lost 4 bases and the V segment lost 4 bases, leaving 6 bases of the junction unmatched. This CDR3 comprises 15 residues. From germline, CDR1 is LNHDA and CDR2 SQIVND (reference sequence). CDR3 protein: CASSTPAGDYNEQFF. CDR3 DNA: TGTGCCAGTAGTACCCCAGCGGGGGATTACAATGAGCAGTTCTTC.

The gene calls are TRBV18 and TRBJ1-1; D uncertain. Germline V CDR1 and CDR2: KGHSH, LQKENI. The CDR3 runs to 15 residues. The V gene lost 5 bases and the J gene lost 0 bases, with 13 bases spanning the gap. In DNA form, the CDR3 reads TGTGCCAGCTCAGTTAGAGCGAACATGAACACTGAAGCTTTCTTT. Its protein product is CASSVRANMNTEAFF. Drawing the rest from reference TRBV18 and TRBJ1-1, the complete variable domain is NAGVMQNPRHLVRRRGQEARLRCSPMKGHSHVYWYRQLPEEGLKFMVYLQKENIIDESGMPKERFSAEFPKEGPSILRIQQVVRGDSAAYFCASSVRANMNTEAFFGQGTRLTVV.

Ten or more counts support this clonotype. V is TRBV6-2 or TRBV6-3 and J is TRBJ1-1; D is perhaps TRBD1 (5 bases). V was clipped by 6 bases and J by 3 bases, with 14 bases between them. Germline values: CDR1 MNHEY, CDR2 SVGEGT. The CDR3 consists of 14 residues. DNA for the CDR3: TGTGCCAGCAGACCCGGACAAGGTCACACTGAAGCTTTCTTT. Translated, it gives CASRPGQGHTEAFF.

The chain links TRBV19 to TRBJ2-3; D gene ambiguous. CDR3 length equals 15 residues. CDR1 and CDR2 (germline): LNHDA, SQIVND (reference sequence). V lost 5 bases and J 7 bases, leaving 19 bases between the germline ends. This CDR3 is CASSASDLTPNTQYF. The CDR3 DNA is TGTGCCAGTAGTGCGTCCGATCTTACCCCTAATACGCAGTATTTT.

This clonotype appeared a few times. V usage is TRBV2 and J usage is TRBJ1-1, with TRBD1 identical over 7 bases. Unmatched junction bases numbered 9, after V lost 2 bases and J lost 3 bases. Germline CDR1 SNHLY, CDR2 FYNNEI. The CDR3 is made up of 16 amino acids. CDR3 in DNA: TGTGCCAGCAGTGAACAGGGGGGGTTAGGCGACACTGAAGCTTTCTTT. Encoded protein: CASSEQGGLGDTEAFF.

This clonotype was seen only a few times. The chain combines TRBV7-2 with TRBJ2-5; 9 bases agree with TRBD1. CDR1 and CDR2 from the germline V gene are SGHTA and FQGNSA. J gave up 2 bases and V 5 bases, and 6 bases lay outside the gene matches. CDR3 length: 15 amino acids. The CDR3 region is CASSQGQGWQETQYF. CDR3 DNA sequence: TGTGCCAGCAGCCAGGGACAGGGATGGCAAGAGACCCAGTACTTC.

The chain combines TRBV15 with TRBJ2-5, with D possibly TRBD2 on 6 matching bases. The germline V gene encodes CDR1 LNHNV and CDR2 YYDKDF (reference sequence). The V and J ends lost 2 bases and 2 bases respectively, with 12 bases between them. This CDR3 is built from 15 residues. This chain's CDR3 is CATSRKRAVQETQYF. The CDR3 region has the DNA TGTGCCACCAGCAGAAAGCGGGCCGTTCAAGAGACCCAGTACTTC.